Presented here are 13 T cell receptor beta chains from one specimen sequenced in a study of cytomegalovirus exposure and HLA in healthy donors. Primers included in the PCR were 60 Vbeta and 13 Jbeta primers. Clones were sequenced by immunoSEQ multiplex PCR, and TCRdb holds only the in-frame ones, with some missing. The table records about 95,000 clones, around three quarters of them present only once. Specimen: PBMCs. The receptors here all came from a woman in her 50s in good health and CMV-seropositive.

The V gene is TRBV13, the J gene TRBJ2-1; 7 bases agree with TRBD2. V shed 2 bases and J 8 bases; nucleotides not matched to a gene: 3. Germline values: CDR1 PRHDT, CDR2 FYEKMQ (reference sequence). CDR3 length: 13 amino acids. CDR3 sequence reads: CASSLSAGHEQFF. CDR3 bases: TGTGCCAGCAGCTTATCAGCGGGACATGAGCAGTTCTTC.

This clone was seen a handful of times. Relative to the germline gene, one junction end is altered; a read error may explain this. V is TRBV29-1 and J is TRBJ2-1; 13 bases line up with TRBD2. The CDR3 sequence is 15 residues long. Germline values: CDR1 SQVTM, CDR2 ANQGSEA. CDR3 protein: CSVEGGTSGNNEQFF. CDR3 sequence (DNA): TGCAGCGTCGAAGGTGGGACTAGCGGGAACAATGAGCAGTTCTTC.

V usage is TRBV7-8 and J usage is TRBJ1-2; D is uncertain. The CDR3 is 13 amino acids. Trimming removed 4 bases at V and 4 bases at J, with 10 bases between. The V gene's germline CDR1 is SGHVS and CDR2 FQNEAQ. The CDR3 loop reads CASSSTSFYGYTF. CDR3 DNA sequence: TGTGCCAGCAGCTCGACATCTTTCTATGGCTACACCTTC.

V is TRBV25-1 and J is TRBJ1-2, with no clear D. Trimming removed 4 bases from V and 4 bases from J, with 13 bases in between. The CDR3 runs 14 residues. In germline, CDR1 is MGHDK, CDR2 SYGVNS. The CDR3 sequence is CASSGAAAGYGYTF. Written as DNA, the CDR3 is TGTGCCAGCAGTGGGGCGGCTGCGGGCTATGGCTACACCTTC.

This sequence joins TRBV7-3 and TRBJ2-2; 12 bases fit TRBD2. The CDR3 totals 15 residues. Germline V CDR1 and CDR2: SGHTA, FQGTGA. The junction had 1 base not matched to a gene; V was cut back by 3 bases and J by 5 bases. This CDR3 reads CASSFLAGGTGELFF. CDR3 nucleotides: TGTGCCAGCAGCTTCCTAGCGGGAGGGACCGGGGAGCTGTTTTTT.

The chain carries TRBV7-2 and TRBJ2-5, with TRBD1 identical over 7 bases. Germline V gives CDR1 SGHTA, CDR2 FQGNSA. Unmatched junction bases numbered 5, after V lost 5 bases and J lost 2 bases. This CDR3 region has 14 residues. The CDR3 coding sequence is TGTGCCAGCAGCCAGCGACAGGGACAAGAGACCCAGTACTTC. This gives the protein CASSQRQGQETQYF.

This chain connects TRBV5-1 to TRBJ2-1, with D perhaps TRBD1 (6 bases). From germline, CDR1 is SGHRS and CDR2 YFSETQ. The CDR3 has 16 residues. V shed 4 bases and J shed 7 bases, with 21 bases lying between them. The chain's CDR3 is CASSRGLQGNLNEQFF. CDR3 in DNA: TGCGCCAGCAGCAGGGGGTTACAGGGAAACCTGAATGAGCAGTTCTTC.

V is TRBV19 and J is TRBJ1-2, with D hard to call. Per germline, CDR1 LNHDA and CDR2 SQIVND (reference sequence). The CDR3 has 15 amino acids. V dropped 3 bases and J dropped 8 bases, with 19 bases sitting between them. The CDR3 nucleotides are TGTGCCAGTAGTATTGGACTACGAGGGAGTGAAGGCTACACCTTC. Its protein product is CASSIGLRGSEGYTF.

This clone appeared a few times. V gene TRBV10-1 combines with J gene TRBJ2-7, with 10 bases lining up with TRBD2. Trimming removed 4 bases from V and 4 bases from J; junction bases left unmatched: 4. Germline V lookup: CDR1 WNHNN, CDR2 SYGVQD (reference sequence). This CDR3 contains 14 residues. The CDR3 sequence is CASSARTSGYEQYF. The CDR3 DNA sequence: TGCGCCAGCAGTGCTAGGACTAGCGGTTACGAGCAGTACTTC.

The chain uses TRBV2 and TRBJ1-2; TRBD1 matches at 9 bases. V was pared by 3 bases and J by 4 bases, with 6 bases of the junction left unmatched. Germline CDR1 reads SNHLY; CDR2 reads FYNNEI. The CDR3 extends over 15 amino acids. The CDR3 bases are TGTGCCAGCAGTGACCCCGGACAGGGGCTCTATGGCTACACCTTC. It encodes CASSDPGQGLYGYTF.

The chain recombines TRBV10-2 with TRBJ2-7; D might be TRBD1 (6 bases). This CDR3 has 14 residues. The germline V and J ends were trimmed by 0 bases and 3 bases, with 9 bases remaining between them. In germline, CDR1 is WSHSY, CDR2 SAAADI. CDR3 in amino acids: CASSESWGHYEQYF. The DNA of the CDR3 is TGCGCCAGCAGTGAGTCGTGGGGACACTACGAGCAGTACTTC.

The chain uses TRBV5-1 and TRBJ2-2, with TRBD1 identical over 8 bases. The CDR3 totals 15 residues. Trimming cost V 3 bases and J 3 bases; bases outside gene matches: 4. Germline lookup yields CDR1 SGHRS and CDR2 YFSETQ. CDR3 in DNA: TGCGCCAGCAGCTCCGGACAGGGATACACCGGGGAGCTGTTTTTT. Translating gives CASSSGQGYTGELFF.

The CDR3 here is CASKRGGGTDTQYF. CDR3 bases: TGTGCCAGCAAGAGGGGAGGGGGCACAGATACGCAGTATTTT. The gene calls are TRBV2 and TRBJ2-3, with 7 bases aligning to TRBD2. V lost 7 bases to trimming and J lost 1 base; unmatched junction nucleotides: 5. The length of the CDR3 is 14 residues. Germline CDR1 SNHLY, CDR2 FYNNEI.